This T cell receptor beta chain was identified in a study of control samples from healthy donors and cancer patients. Using immunoSEQ multiplex PCR, the repertoire was profiled, and TCRdb retains in-frame clones only, with some absent. The data hold more than 65,000 clones, with roughly 89% observed a single time. The V segment lost 5 bases and the J segment 9 bases; nucleotides outside the gene matches: 13. The CDR3 runs 17 residues. Germline V lookup: CDR1 MNHNY, CDR2 SVGAGI (reference sequence). Sequencing was carried out using PBMCs. The sequence was obtained from a woman in her fifties or sixties with head and neck cancer. The chain is built from TRBV6-6 and TRBJ2-1, with 13 nucleotides matching TRBD2. CDR3 bases: TGTGCCAGCAGTCGATCCTCCGGACTAGCGGGAGTGAGTGAGCAGTTCTTC. It specifies CASSRSSGLAGVSEQFF.